This TCR beta chain stems from a study of blood T cells in healthy people across ages. Donation came from healthy Caucasian individuals in Russia who were aged roughly 6 to 95. Primed by a sample-barcoded 5' primer and a J-beta primer mix, a second PCR proceeded for roughly 7 to 12 cycles. TCRdb processed the 5' RACE reads anew with MiXCR; each CDR3 protein has one entry. The sample gives fewer than 600,000 distinct CDR3 sequences, about 26% of which show up once; about 3.3% is in the top ten. Regarding the study as a whole: Diversity of TCR beta correlated strongly with naive T cell percentage.

The CDR3 has 18 residues. Germline assignment: CDR1 SGHKS and CDR2 YYEKEE (reference sequence). Only a few counts were recorded for this clonotype. Its antigen remains unidentified. Relative to the germline gene, one junction end is altered; a read error may explain this. The same data also contributed to another study, on T cells of mothers and their children.

The receptor was isolated from a boy aged 2 to 10 in good health. Sequencing used blood. V gene TRBV5-5 combines with J gene TRBJ2-3, with TRBD2 identical over 10 bases. This chain's CDR3 is CASSLVSSGSGAADTQYF. The CDR3 DNA reads as TGTGCCAGCAGCTTGGTCTCTAGCGGGAGTGGTGCGGCAGATACACAGTATTTT.